This T cell receptor beta chain was recovered during a study of T cell repertoires in cytomegalovirus infection. As for the study in general: It was recently identified HLA-C-restricted and well-studied HLA-B-restricted CMV epitopes that the study used. Findings and caveats of the study: HLA-C-restricted CMV clonotypes gave the most frequent clonotype in two of eight donors.

TCRdb analysed the reads with MiXCR anew, one entry per CDR3 protein. The data hold some 130,000 distinct CDR3 sequences, with more than 30% observed a single time. As concerns this clonotype: The antigen remains undetermined.

The clonotype originates from a human donor in good health (CMV status not recorded). Some clones in this sample may be carry-over from other donors' samples. Sequencing used CD8+ T cells from cultured PBMCs, obtained from culture after CMV antigen stimulation.

CDR3 sequence: CASSYRQGPYEQYF. The DNA for the CDR3 is TGTGCCAGCAGCTACCGACAGGGCCCCTACGAGCAGTACTTC. The chain carries TRBV7-9 and TRBJ2-7; 7 bases are a match to TRBD1. This CDR3 has 14 amino acids. Trimming took 4 bases from V and 2 from J; bases not matched to a gene: 5. Germline-derived CDR1 and CDR2 are SEHNR and FQNEAQ (reference sequence).